The clone carrying this TCR beta chain was detected many times. These data come from a study of early T cells in non-severe SARS-CoV-2 infection. The overall study: The input, bulk RNA from unsorted whole blood, was sequenced, and chains were unpaired.

V lost 6 bases to trimming and J lost 0 bases; unmatched junction nucleotides: 4. In germline, CDR1 is SQVTM, CDR2 ANQGSEA. CDR3 length: 13 amino acids. Unique molecular identifier tags were affixed to discrete cDNA molecules. One entry per CDR3 protein results from TCRdb running MiXCR on the 5' RACE reads. This table holds under 30,000 distinct CDR3 sequences, 4.5% to 7% found once. V gene TRBV29-1 combines with J gene TRBJ1-1; TRBD1 agrees at 7 bases. The sample was whole blood. This TCR came from an adult who was a healthcare worker with PCR-confirmed SARS-CoV-2 infection or an uninfected control (not recorded which). CDR3 protein: CSVRGQMNTEAFF. For the CDR3, the DNA is TGCAGCGTACGGGGACAGATGAACACTGAAGCTTTCTTT. Together with reference TRBV29-1 and TRBJ1-1, the CDR3 gives the full variable domain: SAVISQKPSRDICQRGTSLTIQCQVDSQVTMMFWYRQQPGQSLTLIATANQGSEATYESGFVIDKFPISRPNLTFSTLTVSNMSPEDSSIYLCSVRGQMNTEAFFGQGTRLTVV.